A selection of T cell receptor beta chains follows, all from one sample in a study of PD-1 blockade in classical Hodgkin lymphoma. TCRdb's table, derived via immunoSEQ multiplex PCR, lists solely in-frame clones and lacks some. The data hold under 65,000 clones, with approximately 92% observed a single time. Sequences were derived from peripheral blood mononuclear cells (PBMCs), sampled at baseline. The receptor set was obtained from a human donor with classical Hodgkin lymphoma. The CDR3 runs from the conserved cysteine through the conserved F or W. The order of the fields is D gene, V gene, clone size, J gene, CDR3 DNA, CDR3 protein. A D gene is named only where the DNA matches it firmly. Not every row has a clone size; where given, it reads once, few, many or a size class.

D: TRBD2
V: TRBV30
size: .
J: TRBJ2-1
DNA: TGTGCCTGGAGAGGGGACTACCAATATAACAATGAGCAGTTCTTC
CDR3: CAWRGDYQYNNEQFF

D: .
V: TRBV5-1
size: .
J: TRBJ2-1
DNA: TGCGCCAGCAGCTTGGGGGAACGGGACAATGAGCAGTTCTTC
CDR3: CASSLGERDNEQFF

D: .
V: TRBV6-4
size: .
J: TRBJ1-4
DNA: TGTGCCAGCAGTGGTCAGGGGTGCCCGGAGGTATCAACTAATGAAAAACTGTTTTTT
CDR3: CASSGQGCPEVSTNEKLFF

D: TRBD1
V: TRBV7-9
size: .
J: TRBJ1-5
DNA: TGTGCCAGCAGCCGAAACGATAAATCCGGGACAGGGATCGGTCAGCCCCAGCATTTT
CDR3: CASSRNDKSGTGIGQPQHF

D: .
V: TRBV4-3
size: .
J: TRBJ1-5
DNA: TGCGCCAGCAGCCAAGGGGGGCTAGGAGACAATCAGCCCCAGCATTTT
CDR3: CASSQGGLGDNQPQHF

D: .
V: TRBV6-5
size: .
J: TRBJ1-1
DNA: TGTGCCAGCAGTTACGGACCCCACACTGAAGCTTTCTTT
CDR3: CASSYGPHTEAFF

D: TRBD1
V: TRBV5-6
size: .
J: TRBJ1-6
DNA: TGTGCCAGCAGCTTCTTATACAGGGGGCCCCTCCACTTT
CDR3: CASSFLYRGPLHF

D: TRBD2
V: TRBV27
size: .
J: TRBJ2-3
DNA: TGTGCCAGCAGTTTAATCAGAGCGGGGGGGGTAGATACGCAGTATTTT
CDR3: CASSLIRAGGVDTQYF

D: .
V: TRBV7-9
size: few
J: TRBJ2-7
DNA: TGTGCCAGCAGAGCCGGGACCAGCTACGAGCAGTACTTC
CDR3: CASRAGTSYEQYF

D: .
V: TRBV7-6
size: .
J: TRBJ2-7
DNA: TGTGCCAGCAGCTCTACCGGGCCTTACTACGAGCAGTACTTC
CDR3: CASSSTGPYYEQYF

D: TRBD1
V: TRBV7-9
size: .
J: TRBJ2-3
DNA: TGTGCCAGCAGCGAGGACAGGACAGATACGCAGTATTTT
CDR3: CASSEDRTDTQYF

D: .
V: TRBV30
size: .
J: TRBJ2-3
DNA: TGTGCCTGGAGTGTACGACGAGCAGATACGCAGTATTTT
CDR3: CAWSVRRADTQYF

D: .
V: TRBV13
size: .
J: TRBJ2-7
DNA: TGTGCCAGCAGCTTAGCCAGAAGTTACGAGCAGTACTTC
CDR3: CASSLARSYEQYF

D: TRBD2
V: TRBV14
size: .
J: TRBJ2-5
DNA: TGTGCCAGCAGGCCATCGCGGGGGGGCTCGGAGACCCAGTACTTC
CDR3: CASRPSRGGSETQYF

D: TRBD2
V: TRBV5-1
size: .
J: TRBJ2-5
DNA: TGCGCCAGCAGCTTGGGGGGACTAGCGGGAGTCCAAGAGACCCAGTACTTC
CDR3: CASSLGGLAGVQETQYF

D: .
V: TRBV2
size: .
J: TRBJ1-1
DNA: TGTGCCAGCAGGGGACGAGGGGCTTTCTTT
CDR3: CASRGRGAFF

D: .
V: TRBV7-9
size: .
J: TRBJ2-7
DNA: TGTGCCAGCAGTCCAGGGTCCCCCTACGAGCAGTACTTC
CDR3: CASSPGSPYEQYF

D: .
V: TRBV18
size: .
J: TRBJ2-3
DNA: TGTGCCAGCTCACTTAAAAATACGCAGTATTTT
CDR3: CASSLKNTQYF

D: .
V: TRBV6-5
size: .
J: TRBJ1-1
DNA: TGTGCCAGCAGGTATACATGGGACACTGAAGCTTTCTTT
CDR3: CASRYTWDTEAFF

D: .
V: TRBV5-6
size: .
J: TRBJ2-7
DNA: TGTGCCAGCAGCTTGTTACAGGGATACGAGCAGTACTTC
CDR3: CASSLLQGYEQYF

D: .
V: TRBV2
size: .
J: TRBJ2-5
DNA: TGTGCCAGCAGTGCCAGATGGGAAGAGACCCAGTACTTC
CDR3: CASSARWEETQYF

D: TRBD1
V: TRBV5-8
size: .
J: TRBJ2-7
DNA: TGTGCCAGCAGGAACAGGGGGTACGAGCAGTACTTC
CDR3: CASRNRGYEQYF

D: .
V: TRBV6-1
size: few
J: TRBJ1-2
DNA: TGTGCCAGCAGTGTGTCCGGGGGGCGCGAAGGCTACACCTTC
CDR3: CASSVSGGREGYTF

D: .
V: TRBV30
size: .
J: TRBJ2-2
DNA: TGTGCCTCCCCAAGGGCGGGGAGATACACCGGGGAGCTGTTTTTT
CDR3: CASPRAGRYTGELFF

D: .
V: TRBV4-1
size: .
J: TRBJ1-1
DNA: TGCGCCAGCAGACCCTACAGGGAAGGGTCTGAAGCTTTCTTT
CDR3: CASRPYREGSEAFF